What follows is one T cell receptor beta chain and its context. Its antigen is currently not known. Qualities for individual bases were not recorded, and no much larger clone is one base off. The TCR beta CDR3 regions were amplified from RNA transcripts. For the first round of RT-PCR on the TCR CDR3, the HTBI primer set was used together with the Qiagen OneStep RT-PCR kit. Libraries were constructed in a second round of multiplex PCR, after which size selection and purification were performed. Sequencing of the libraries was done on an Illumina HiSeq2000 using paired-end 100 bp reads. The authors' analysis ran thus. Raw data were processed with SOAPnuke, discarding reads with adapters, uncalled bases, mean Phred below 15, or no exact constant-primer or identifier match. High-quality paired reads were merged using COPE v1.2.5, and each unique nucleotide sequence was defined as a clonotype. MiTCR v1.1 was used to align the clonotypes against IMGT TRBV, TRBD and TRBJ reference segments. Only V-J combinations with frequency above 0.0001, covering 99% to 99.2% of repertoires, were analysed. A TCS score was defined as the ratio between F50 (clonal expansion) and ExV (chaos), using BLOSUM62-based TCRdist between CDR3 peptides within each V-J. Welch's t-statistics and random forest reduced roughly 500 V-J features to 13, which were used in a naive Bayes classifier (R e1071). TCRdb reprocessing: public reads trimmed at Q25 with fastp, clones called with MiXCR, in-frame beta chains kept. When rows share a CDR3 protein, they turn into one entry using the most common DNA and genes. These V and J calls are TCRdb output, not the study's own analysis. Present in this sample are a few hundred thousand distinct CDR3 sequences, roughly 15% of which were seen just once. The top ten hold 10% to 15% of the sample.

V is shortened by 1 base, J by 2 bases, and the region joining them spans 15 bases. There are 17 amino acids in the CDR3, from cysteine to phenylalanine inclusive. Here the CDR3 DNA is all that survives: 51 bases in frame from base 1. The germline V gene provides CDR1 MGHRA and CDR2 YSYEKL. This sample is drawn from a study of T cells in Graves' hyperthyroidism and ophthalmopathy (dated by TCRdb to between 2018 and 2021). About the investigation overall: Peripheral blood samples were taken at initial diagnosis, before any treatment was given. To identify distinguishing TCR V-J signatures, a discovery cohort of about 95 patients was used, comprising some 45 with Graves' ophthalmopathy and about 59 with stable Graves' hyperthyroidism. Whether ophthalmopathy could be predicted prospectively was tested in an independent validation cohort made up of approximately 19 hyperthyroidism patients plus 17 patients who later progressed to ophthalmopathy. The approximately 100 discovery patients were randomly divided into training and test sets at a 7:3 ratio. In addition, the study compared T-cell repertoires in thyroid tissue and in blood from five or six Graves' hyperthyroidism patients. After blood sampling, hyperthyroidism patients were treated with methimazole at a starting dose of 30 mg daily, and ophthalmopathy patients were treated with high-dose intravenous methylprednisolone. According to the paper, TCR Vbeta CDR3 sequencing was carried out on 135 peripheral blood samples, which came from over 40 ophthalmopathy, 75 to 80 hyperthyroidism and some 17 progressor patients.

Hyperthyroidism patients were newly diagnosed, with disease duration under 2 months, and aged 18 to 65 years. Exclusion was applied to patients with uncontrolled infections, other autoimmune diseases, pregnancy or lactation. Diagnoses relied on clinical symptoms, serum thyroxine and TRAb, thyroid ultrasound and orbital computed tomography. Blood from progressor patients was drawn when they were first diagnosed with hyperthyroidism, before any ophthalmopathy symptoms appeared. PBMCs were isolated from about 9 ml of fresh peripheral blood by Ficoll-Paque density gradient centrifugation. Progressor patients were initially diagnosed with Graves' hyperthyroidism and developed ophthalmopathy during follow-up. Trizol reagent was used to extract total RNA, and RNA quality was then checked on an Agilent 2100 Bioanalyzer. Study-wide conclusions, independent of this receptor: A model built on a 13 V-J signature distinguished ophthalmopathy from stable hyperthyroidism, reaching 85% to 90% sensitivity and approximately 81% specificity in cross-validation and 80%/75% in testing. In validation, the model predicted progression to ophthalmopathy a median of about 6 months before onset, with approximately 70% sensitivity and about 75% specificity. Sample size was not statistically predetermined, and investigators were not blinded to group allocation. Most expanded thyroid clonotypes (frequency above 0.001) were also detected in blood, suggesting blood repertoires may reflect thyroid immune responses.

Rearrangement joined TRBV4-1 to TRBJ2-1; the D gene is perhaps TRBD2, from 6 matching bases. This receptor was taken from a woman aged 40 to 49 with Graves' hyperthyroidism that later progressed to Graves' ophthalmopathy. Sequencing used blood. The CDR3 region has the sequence CASSQGNGGKTYNEQFF. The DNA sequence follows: TGCGCCAGCAGCCAAGGCAACGGAGGGAAGACCTACAATGAGCAGTTCTTC.